The clone carrying this T cell receptor beta chain occurred a few times. The sample belongs to a study of naive and memory T cell subsets. An equimolar mix of two oligonucleotides served as the beta constant-region primer for TRBC1 and TRBC2. TCRdb used MiXCR to reprocess the UMI-ligation and nested PCR reads, holding one entry per CDR3 protein. This table holds about 80,000 distinct CDR3 sequences, about an eighth found once. The CDR3 totals 15 residues. V lost 4 bases to trimming and J lost 1 base, with 12 bases between them. Germline lookup yields CDR1 SGHTA and CDR2 FQGNSA. The clonotype comes from a human donor in good health. Specimen: central memory CD4+ T cells from blood. This chain uses TRBV7-2 with TRBJ2-3; no firm D call. CDR3 in DNA: TGTGCCAGCAGCTGGGATACGCTTGGCACAGATACGCAGTATTTT. It is translated as CASSWDTLGTDTQYF.